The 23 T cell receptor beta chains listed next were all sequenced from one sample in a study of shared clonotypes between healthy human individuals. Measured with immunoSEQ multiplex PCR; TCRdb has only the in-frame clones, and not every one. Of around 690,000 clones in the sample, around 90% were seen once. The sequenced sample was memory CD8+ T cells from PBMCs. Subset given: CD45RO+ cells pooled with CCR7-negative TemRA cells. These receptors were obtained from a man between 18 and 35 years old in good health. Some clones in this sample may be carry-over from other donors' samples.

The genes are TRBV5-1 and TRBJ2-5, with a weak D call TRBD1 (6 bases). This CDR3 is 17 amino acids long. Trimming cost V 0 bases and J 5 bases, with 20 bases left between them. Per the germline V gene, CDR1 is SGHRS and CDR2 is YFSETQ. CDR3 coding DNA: TGCGCCAGCAGCTTGGAATTTGGCGGCAGGGGCGTCGAGACCCAGTACTTC. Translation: CASSLEFGGRGVETQYF.

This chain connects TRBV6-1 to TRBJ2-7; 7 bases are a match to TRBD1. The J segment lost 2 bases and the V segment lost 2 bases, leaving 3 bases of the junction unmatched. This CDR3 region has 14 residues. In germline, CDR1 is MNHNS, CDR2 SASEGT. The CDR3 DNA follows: TGTGCCAGCAGTGAATGGGACAGTACCTACGAGCAGTACTTC. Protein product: CASSEWDSTYEQYF.

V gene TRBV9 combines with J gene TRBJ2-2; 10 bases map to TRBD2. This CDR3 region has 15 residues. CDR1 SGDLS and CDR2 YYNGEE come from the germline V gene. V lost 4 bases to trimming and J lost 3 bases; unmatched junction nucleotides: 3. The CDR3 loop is CASSWTSGYTGELFF. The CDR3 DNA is TGTGCCAGCAGCTGGACTAGCGGATACACCGGGGAGCTGTTTTTT.

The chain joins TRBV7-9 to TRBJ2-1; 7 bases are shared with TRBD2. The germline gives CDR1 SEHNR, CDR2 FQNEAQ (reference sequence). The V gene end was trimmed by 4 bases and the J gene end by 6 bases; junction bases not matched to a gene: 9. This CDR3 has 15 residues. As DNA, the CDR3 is TGTGCCAGCAGCTCCGGGGCGGGAGAGCGCAATGAGCAGTTCTTC. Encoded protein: CASSSGAGERNEQFF.

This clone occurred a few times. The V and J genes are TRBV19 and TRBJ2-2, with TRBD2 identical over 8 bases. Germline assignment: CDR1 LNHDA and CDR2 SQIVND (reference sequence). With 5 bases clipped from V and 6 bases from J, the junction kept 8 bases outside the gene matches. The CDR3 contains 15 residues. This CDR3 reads CASSPRGGAAGELFF. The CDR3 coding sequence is TGTGCCAGTAGTCCACGGGGGGGCGCAGCCGGGGAGCTGTTTTTT.

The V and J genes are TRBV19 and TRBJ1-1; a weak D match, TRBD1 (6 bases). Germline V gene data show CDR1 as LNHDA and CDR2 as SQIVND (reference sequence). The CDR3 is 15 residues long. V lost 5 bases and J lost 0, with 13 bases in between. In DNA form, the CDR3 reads TGTGCCAGTAGTGTCCGGGACACGATGAACACTGAAGCTTTCTTT. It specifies CASSVRDTMNTEAFF.

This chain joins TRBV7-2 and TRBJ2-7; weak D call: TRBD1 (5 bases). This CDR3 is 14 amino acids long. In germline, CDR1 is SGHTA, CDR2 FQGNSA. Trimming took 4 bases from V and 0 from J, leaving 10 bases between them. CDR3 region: CASSYRQSSYEQYF. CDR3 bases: TGTGCCAGCAGCTACCGACAGTCCTCCTACGAGCAGTACTTC.

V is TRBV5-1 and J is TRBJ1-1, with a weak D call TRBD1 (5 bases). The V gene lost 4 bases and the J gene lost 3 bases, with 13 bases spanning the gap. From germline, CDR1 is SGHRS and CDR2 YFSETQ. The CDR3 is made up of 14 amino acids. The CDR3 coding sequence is TGCGCCAGCAGCGGGGGGATAGTGGACACTGAAGCTTTCTTT. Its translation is CASSGGIVDTEAFF. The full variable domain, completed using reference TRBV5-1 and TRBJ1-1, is KAGVTQTPRYLIKTRGQQVTLSCSPISGHRSVSWYQQTPGQGLQFLFEYFSETQRNKGNFPGRFSGRQFSNSRSEMNVSTLELGDSALYLCASSGGIVDTEAFFGQGTRLTVV.

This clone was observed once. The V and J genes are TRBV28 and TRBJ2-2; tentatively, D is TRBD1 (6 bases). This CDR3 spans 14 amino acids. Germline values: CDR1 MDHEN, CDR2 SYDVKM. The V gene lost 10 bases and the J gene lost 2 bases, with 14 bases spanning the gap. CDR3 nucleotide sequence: TGTGCCACCCACCAGGACAGCAACACCGGGGAGCTGTTTTTT. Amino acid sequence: CATHQDSNTGELFF.

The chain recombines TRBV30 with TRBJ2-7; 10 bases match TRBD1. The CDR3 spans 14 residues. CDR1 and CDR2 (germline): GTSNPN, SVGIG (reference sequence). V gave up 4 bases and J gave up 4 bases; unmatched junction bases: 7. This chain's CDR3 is CAWNPGTGVYEQYF. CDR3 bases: TGTGCCTGGAATCCCGGGACAGGGGTATACGAGCAGTACTTC.

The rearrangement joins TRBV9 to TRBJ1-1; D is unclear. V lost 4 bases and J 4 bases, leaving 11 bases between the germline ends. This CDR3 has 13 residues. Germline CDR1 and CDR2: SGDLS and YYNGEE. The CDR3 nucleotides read TGTGCCAGCAGCTTGGGAGGAAGCACTGAAGCTTTCTTT. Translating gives CASSLGGSTEAFF.

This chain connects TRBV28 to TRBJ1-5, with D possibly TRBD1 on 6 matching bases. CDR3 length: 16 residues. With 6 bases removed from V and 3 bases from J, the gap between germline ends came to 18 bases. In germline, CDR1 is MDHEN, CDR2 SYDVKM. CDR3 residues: CASSTNRGRANQPQHF. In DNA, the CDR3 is TGTGCCAGCAGCACGAATCGGGGGCGCGCCAATCAGCCCCAGCATTTT.

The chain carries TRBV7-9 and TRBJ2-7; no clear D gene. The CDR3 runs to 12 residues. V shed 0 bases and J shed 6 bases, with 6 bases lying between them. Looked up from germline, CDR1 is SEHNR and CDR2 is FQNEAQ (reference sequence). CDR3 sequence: CASSLATAEQYF. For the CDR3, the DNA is TGTGCCAGCAGCTTAGCGACTGCCGAGCAGTACTTC. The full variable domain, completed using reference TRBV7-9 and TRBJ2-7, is DTGVSQNPRHKITKRGQNVTFRCDPISEHNRLYWYRQTLGQGPEFLTYFQNEAQLEKSRLLSDRFSAERPKGSFSTLEIQRTEQGDSAMYLCASSLATAEQYFGPGTRLTVT.

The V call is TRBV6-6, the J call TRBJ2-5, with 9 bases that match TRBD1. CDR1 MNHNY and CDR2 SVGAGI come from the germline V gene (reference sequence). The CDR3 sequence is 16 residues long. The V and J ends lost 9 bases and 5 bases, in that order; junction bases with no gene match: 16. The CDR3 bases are TGTGCCAGTGAAGACCCGACAGGGGGGACGATGGAGACCCAGTACTTC. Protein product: CASEDPTGGTMETQYF.

The chain's CDR3 is CASSEPYGLDSNQPQHF. Here the CDR3 DNA reads TGTGCCAGCAGTGAACCGTACGGGTTAGATAGCAATCAGCCCCAGCATTTT. This rearrangement joins TRBV6-1 to TRBJ1-5; D unclear. The V gene lost 2 bases and the J gene lost 0 bases, with 14 bases spanning the gap. Germline V gene data show CDR1 as MNHNS and CDR2 as SASEGT. The CDR3 loop spans 17 amino acids.

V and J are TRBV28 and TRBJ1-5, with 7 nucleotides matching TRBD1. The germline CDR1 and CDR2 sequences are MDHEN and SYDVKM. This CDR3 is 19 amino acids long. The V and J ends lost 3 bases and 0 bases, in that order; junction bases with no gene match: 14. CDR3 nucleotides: TGTGCCAGCAGTTTCCCCCGGGACAGTGAACTTTATAGCAATCAGCCCCAGCATTTT. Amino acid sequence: CASSFPRDSELYSNQPQHF. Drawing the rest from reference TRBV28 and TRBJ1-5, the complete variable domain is DVKVTQSSRYLVKRTGEKVFLECVQDMDHENMFWYRQDPGLGLRLIYFSYDVKMKEKGDIPEGYSVSREKKERFSLILESASTNQTSMYLCASSFPRDSELYSNQPQHFGDGTRLSIL.

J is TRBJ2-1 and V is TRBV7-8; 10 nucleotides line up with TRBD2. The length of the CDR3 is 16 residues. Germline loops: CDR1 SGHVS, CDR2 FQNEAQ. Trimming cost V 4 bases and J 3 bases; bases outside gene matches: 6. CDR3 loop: CASSYSGTSVYNEQFF. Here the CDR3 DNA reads TGTGCCAGCAGCTACTCCGGGACTAGCGTCTACAATGAGCAGTTCTTC. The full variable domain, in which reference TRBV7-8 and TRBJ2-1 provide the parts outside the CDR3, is GAGVSQSPRYKVAKRGQDVALRCDPISGHVSLFWYQQALGQGPEFLTYFQNEAQLDKSGLPSDRFFAERPEGSVSTLKIQRTQQEDSAVYLCASSYSGTSVYNEQFFGPGTRLTVL.

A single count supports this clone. As DNA, the CDR3 is TGTGCCAGCAGCAACTTGATACTCACAGATACGCAGTATTTT. Its translation is CASSNLILTDTQYF. The chain employs TRBV5-4 and TRBJ2-3; D is unclear. There are 14 residues in the CDR3. V was pared by 4 bases and J by 2 bases, with 11 bases between. CDR1 and CDR2 from the germline V gene are SGHNT and YYREEE (reference sequence).

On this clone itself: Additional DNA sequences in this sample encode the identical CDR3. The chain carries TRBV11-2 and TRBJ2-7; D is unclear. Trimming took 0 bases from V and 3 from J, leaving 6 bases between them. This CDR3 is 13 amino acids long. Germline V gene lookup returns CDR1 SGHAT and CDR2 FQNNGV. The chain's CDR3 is CASSLDPGYEQYF. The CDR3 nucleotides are TGTGCCAGCAGCTTAGATCCAGGCTACGAGCAGTACTTC.

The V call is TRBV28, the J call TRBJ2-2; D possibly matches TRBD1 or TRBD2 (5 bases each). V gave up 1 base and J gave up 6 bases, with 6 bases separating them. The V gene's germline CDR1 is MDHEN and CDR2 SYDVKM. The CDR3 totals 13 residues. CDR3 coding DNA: TGTGCCAGCAGTTTATTGGGGGCCGGGGAGCTGTTTTTT. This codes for CASSLLGAGELFF. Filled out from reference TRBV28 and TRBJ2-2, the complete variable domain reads DVKVTQSSRYLVKRTGEKVFLECVQDMDHENMFWYRQDPGLGLRLIYFSYDVKMKEKGDIPEGYSVSREKKERFSLILESASTNQTSMYLCASSLLGAGELFFGEGSRLTVL.

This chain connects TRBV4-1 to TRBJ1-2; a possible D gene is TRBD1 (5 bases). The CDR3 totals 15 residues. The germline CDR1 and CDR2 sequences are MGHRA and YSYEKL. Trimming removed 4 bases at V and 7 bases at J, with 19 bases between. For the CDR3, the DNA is TGCGCCAGCAGCCGCAGCAGAGGGGATTTTCTTGGCTACACCTTC. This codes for CASSRSRGDFLGYTF.

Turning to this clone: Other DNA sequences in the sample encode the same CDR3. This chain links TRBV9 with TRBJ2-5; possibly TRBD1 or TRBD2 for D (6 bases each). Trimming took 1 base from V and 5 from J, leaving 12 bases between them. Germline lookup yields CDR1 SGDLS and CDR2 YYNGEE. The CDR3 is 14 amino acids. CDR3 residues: CASSVSGAGETQYF. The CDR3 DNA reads TGTGCCAGCAGCGTATCAGGGGCGGGGGAGACCCAGTACTTC.

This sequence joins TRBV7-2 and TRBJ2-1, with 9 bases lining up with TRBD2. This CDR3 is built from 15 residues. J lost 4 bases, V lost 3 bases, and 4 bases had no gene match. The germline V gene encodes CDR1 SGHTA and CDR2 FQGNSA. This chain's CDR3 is CASSFVAGVYNEQFF. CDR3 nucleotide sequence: TGTGCCAGCAGCTTTGTAGCGGGAGTTTACAATGAGCAGTTCTTC.